This T cell receptor (beta chain) was sequenced for a study of shared clonotypes between healthy human individuals (dated by TCRdb to about 2020). A note on the overall study: The cohort included three men and a couple of women between 18 and 49 years of age. For each donor, CD4 naive and CD4 memory were each given three plates, CD8 naive was given two plates, and CD8 memory was given one plate. To estimate repertoire size and how much clonotypes are shared between individuals, the study performed deep sequencing of blood TCR repertoires from roughly five healthy adults. Libraries were prepared and TCR repertoires were sequenced by different laboratories using diverse techniques, in order to increase sequencing depth and limit assay-specific biases. Between about 0.94 and 8.9 billion PBMCs per donor were obtained by leukapheresis. Results the study describes overall, beyond this receptor: Only blood was sampled, and tissue TCR repertoires likely differ from those in blood. Pairwise subsampling led to the expectation that sequencing depth would affect the degree of clonotype sharing among donors. Higher generation probabilities were observed for clonotypes shared by all four sorted-subset donors than for non-shared clonotypes. The genetic and exposure-history diversity represented was limited by the small number of donors. Incomplete sequencing was indicated by rarefaction of sorted-subset datasets, despite the large sequencing depth. Naive subsets generally had larger estimated clonotype richness than memory subsets. Across a handful of donors, roughly 5.4% of naive CD4, approximately 3.6% of naive CD8, about 2.3% of memory CD4, and over 0.35% of memory CD8 clonotypes were shared.

Of note for this clone: The antigen it recognizes is unknown. Base qualities are not at hand, and no much larger clone is one base apart.

V drops 2 bases and J drops 2 bases, leaving 15 bases in between. CDR1 and CDR2 are drawn from the germline V gene (reference sequence): PRHDT, FYEKMQ. Including the terminal cysteine and phenylalanine, the CDR3 comprises 16 residues. Kept here is only the CDR3 DNA, which spans 48 bases and is read in frame from base 1. The donors were healthy, HIV-negative adults with no recently reported acute infections or vaccinations. Only Caucasian adults living in Nashville, Tennessee, USA were represented among the donors. CD4+ T cells were enriched by magnetic negative selection, after which naive cells were positively selected on CD45RA and the negative fraction was taken as the memory subset. After blood collection by leukapheresis, PBMCs were isolated using Ficoll-Histopaque density gradient centrifugation and then cryopreserved in the vapor phase of liquid nitrogen. Analytical flow cytometry was used to check the purity and quantity of each magnetically sorted T cell population. Genomic DNA was isolated from each sorted fraction and quantified by UV absorbance on a Nanodrop 2000c.

Using the deep immunoSEQ assay, multiplex PCR amplified TCR CDR3 regions from genomic DNA. Extracted genomic DNA from each cell subset was distributed evenly across all wells of several immunoSEQ 96-well plates, and each plate was treated as a replicate. For sorted subsets, each replicate PCR was loaded with roughly 200 ng genomic DNA, equivalent to about 30,000 T cell genomes. The purified libraries were quantified using a Qubit 3.0 fluorometer, sized with a Bioanalyzer 2100, and then quantified again using the KAPA Library Quantification kit. Every immunoSEQ 96-well plate was sequenced on a separate single-read 150-cycle Illumina NextSeq 550 flow cell. For the original study's pipeline: The immunoSEQ output contained only junctional sequences without quality scores, so filtering could not match that applied to full-length reads. To assign V/J genes and CDR3, sequences were annotated using PyIR, a Python wrapper for IgBLAST v1.9, with IMGT germline references. Reads were removed for weak V/J assignments (E-value above 1e-6), missing CDR3, stop codons, out-of-frame junctions, or ambiguous translated residues. V3J clonotypes were defined as sequences sharing an identical inferred V gene, J gene, and CDR3 amino acid sequence. To compute the percentage overlap between repertoires, the number of shared unique clonotypes was divided by the size of the smaller repertoire. Repertoire richness was assessed with RTK rarefaction, the Chao1 estimator, and Recon v2.1 estimates of unobserved clonotypes. Generation probabilities were computed with OLGA for all TCRbeta clonotypes obtained by the gDNA method from four donors. The source is immuneACCESS, and TCRdb retained only in-frame sequences with V and J called. Part of the clones is not carried over; for the studies checked, unresolved V genes explain less than half of this, and the remainder is unexplained. Clone size and the V and J calls come from that table; the DNA yielded D and trimming. Across this sample there are millions of clones, with approximately 92% seen only once. The leading ten clones occupy roughly 0.15% of the sample.

Sequenced: naive CD4+ T cells sorted from blood. The cell subset or site label for this specimen denotes: CD45RA+ positively selected. The chain is assembled from TRBV13 and TRBJ1-1, with TRBD1 as a weak D call on 5 bases. This clonotype originated in a man in his late teens or twenties in good health. The CDR3 corresponds to CASSLFWQGKNTEAFF. DNA sequence: TGTGCCAGCAGCTTATTCTGGCAGGGCAAAAACACTGAAGCTTTCTTT.